These T cell receptor beta chains were read from a single sample in a study of siplizumab effects on memory and regulatory T cells. Data came from immunoSEQ multiplex PCR; TCRdb stores just in-frame clones and leaves some out. The sample yields 70,000 or so clones, less than 95% seen once. Sequencing was performed on CD8+ T cells sorted from blood. All receptors derive from a human donor in good health. The CDR3 runs from the conserved cysteine through the conserved F or W. D genes are given only for firm matches. Some rows have no size entry. The others give once, few or many, or a class for an expanded clone.

J gene,D gene,clone size,V gene,CDR3 protein,CDR3 DNA
TRBJ2-1,NA,NA,TRBV7-6,CASSRTGDNEQFF,TGTGCCAGCAGCCGGACTGGAGACAATGAGCAGTTCTTC
TRBJ2-7,NA,NA,TRBV4-1,CASSHVQDYEQYF,TGCGCCAGCAGCCATGTTCAGGACTACGAGCAGTACTTC
TRBJ2-7,NA,once,TRBV2,CAGGRDSAWDEQYF,TGTGCCGGTGGGCGGGACTCTGCGTGGGACGAGCAGTACTTC
TRBJ2-1,TRBD2,NA,TRBV6-5,CASSYGLAGVYNEQFF,TGTGCCAGCAGTTACGGGCTAGCGGGAGTCTACAATGAGCAGTTCTTC
TRBJ2-1,NA,NA,TRBV7-9,CASSAPLASRENEQFF,TGTGCCAGCAGCGCTCCGCTAGCCAGCAGAGAAAATGAGCAGTTCTTC
TRBJ1-1,NA,NA,TRBV19,CASSIDPGQYWAGIDTEAFF,TGTGCCAGTAGTATAGATCCGGGACAATACTGGGCGGGGATCGACACTGAAGCTTTCTTT
TRBJ2-7,NA,NA,TRBV5-1,CASSWDTGSYEQYF,TGCGCCAGCAGCTGGGACACTGGTAGCTACGAGCAGTACTTC
TRBJ2-7,TRBD2,NA,TRBV7-2,CASSLALLAGVTYEQYF,TGTGCCAGCAGCTTAGCGCTCCTAGCGGGGGTTACCTACGAGCAGTACTTC
TRBJ2-7,TRBD2,NA,TRBV7-9,CASSFHSGLAAYEQYF,TGTGCCAGCAGCTTTCACTCGGGACTAGCGGCCTACGAGCAGTACTTC
TRBJ2-2,NA,few,TRBV19,CASSSWSGYTGELFF,TGTGCCAGTAGTAGTTGGTCAGGCTACACCGGGGAGCTGTTTTTT
TRBJ2-7,NA,NA,TRBV30,CAWSGGRYEQYF,TGTGCCTGGAGTGGGGGACGATACGAGCAGTACTTC
TRBJ1-5,NA,NA,TRBV2,CASREGMQPQHF,TGTGCCAGCAGGGAGGGGATGCAGCCCCAGCATTTT
TRBJ2-4,NA,NA,TRBV7-9,CASSSSHSGVHIQYF,TGTGCCAGCAGCTCTAGCCATTCAGGGGTACACATTCAGTACTTC
TRBJ2-7,NA,NA,TRBV27,CASSLGRSSYEQYF,TGTGCCAGCAGTTTAGGGCGGAGCTCCTACGAGCAGTACTTC
TRBJ1-1,NA,NA,TRBV27,CASSPGGQNTEAFF,TGTGCCAGCAGTCCTGGCGGACAGAACACTGAAGCTTTCTTT
TRBJ1-2,NA,NA,TRBV2,CASSEVGGNYGYTF,TGTGCCAGCAGTGAAGTCGGGGGAAACTATGGCTACACCTTC
TRBJ2-7,NA,NA,TRBV7-9,CASSSFASYEQYF,TGTGCCAGCAGCTCCTTCGCGAGCTACGAGCAGTACTTC
TRBJ2-7,NA,NA,TRBV14,CASSRQGGGYEQYF,TGTGCCAGCAGCCGACAGGGCGGGGGATACGAGCAGTACTTC
TRBJ2-5,TRBD2,NA,TRBV11-2,CASSFLSGGGETQYF,TGTGCCAGCAGCTTTCTTAGCGGGGGGGGTGAGACCCAGTACTTC
TRBJ2-1,TRBD2,NA,TRBV6-1,CASSGAGGSTTYNEQFF,TGTGCCAGCAGTGGAGCGGGAGGCTCTACTACCTACAATGAGCAGTTCTTC
TRBJ1-5,NA,NA,TRBV1,CTSSQRGMIRSNQPQHF,TGCACCAGCAGCCAAAGGGGGATGATTCGGAGCAATCAGCCCCAGCATTTT
TRBJ2-5,TRBD1,NA,TRBV6-5,CASSSGTGQETQYF,TGTGCCAGCAGCTCCGGGACAGGGCAAGAGACCCAGTACTTC
TRBJ2-3,NA,once,TRBV2,CVCQQLGYGDTQYF,TGTGTATGCCAGCAGTTAGGGTACGGAGATACGCAGTATTTT
TRBJ1-1,NA,few,TRBV27,CASSYPGSEAFF,TGTGCCAGCAGTTATCCGGGCTCTGAAGCTTTCTTT
TRBJ2-7,NA,NA,TRBV7-7,CASSLEVGHYEQYF,TGTGCTAGCAGCTTAGAAGTTGGTCACTACGAGCAGTACTTC
TRBJ2-1,NA,few,TRBV30,CAWSVGYNEQFF,TGTGCCTGGAGTGTTGGTTACAATGAGCAGTTCTTC
TRBJ2-1,NA,once,TRBV6-1,CAIYSFNEQFF,TGTGCCATCTACAGCTTCAATGAGCAGTTCTTC
TRBJ2-5,NA,NA,TRBV12-5,CASARGREETQYF,TGTGCTAGTGCTCGGGGGCGGGAAGAGACCCAGTACTTC
TRBJ1-5,NA,few,TRBV27,CASSLVSWGHQPQHF,TGTGCCAGCAGTTTGGTCAGTTGGGGGCATCAGCCCCAGCATTTT
TRBJ2-2,TRBD1,NA,TRBV18,CASSRLQEDRIDGELFF,TGTGCCAGCTCACGTCTCCAGGAGGACAGGATCGACGGGGAGCTGTTTTTT
TRBJ2-7,NA,NA,TRBV7-9,CASSSDREGLYEQYF,TGTGCCAGCAGCTCGGACCGCGAGGGTCTCTACGAGCAGTACTTC
TRBJ2-1,TRBD2,NA,TRBV14,CASSQYRGGPHNEQFF,TGTGCCAGCAGCCAATACCGGGGGGGCCCCCACAATGAGCAGTTCTTC
TRBJ1-1,TRBD1,NA,TRBV19,CASSIRDRVNTEAFF,TGTGCCAGTAGTATCAGGGACAGGGTGAACACTGAAGCTTTCTTT
TRBJ2-7,TRBD2,once,TRBV2,CASSGLAGGHEQYF,TGTGCCAGCAGTGGACTAGCGGGGGGGCACGAGCAGTACTTC
TRBJ2-7,NA,NA,TRBV7-9,CASRPTGGVSYEQYF,TGTGCCAGCAGACCAACGGGCGGGGTCTCCTACGAGCAGTACTTC
TRBJ1-5,NA,NA,TRBV4-1,CASSPTPPGDSNQPQHF,TGCGCCAGCAGCCCTACACCACCCGGGGACAGCAATCAGCCCCAGCATTTT
TRBJ2-2,TRBD2,NA,TRBV6-4,CASSEKLAGGPGTGELFF,TGTGCCAGCAGTGAAAAACTAGCGGGAGGGCCGGGCACCGGGGAGCTGTTTTTT
TRBJ2-3,TRBD1,NA,TRBV15,CATSIRDRDTDTQYF,TGTGCCACCAGCATCCGGGACAGGGATACAGATACGCAGTATTTT
TRBJ2-7,NA,NA,TRBV27,CASSLHMTGTYEQYF,TGTGCCAGCAGTCTTCACATGACAGGAACCTACGAGCAGTACTTC
TRBJ2-3,TRBD2,NA,TRBV19,CASSISGLAGGITDTQYF,TGTGCCAGTAGTATTTCGGGACTAGCGGGAGGGATCACAGATACGCAGTATTTT
TRBJ2-5,TRBD1,NA,TRBV5-5,CASSLTQGARETQYF,TGTGCCAGCAGCTTAACACAGGGGGCTAGAGAGACCCAGTACTTC
TRBJ2-2,TRBD2,once,TRBV10-3,CAISGARAGADTGELFF,TGTGCCATCAGTGGAGCGAGAGCGGGAGCTGACACCGGGGAGCTGTTTTTT
TRBJ2-7,NA,NA,TRBV2,CASSVRVSEGMDEQYF,TGTGCCAGCAGTGTCAGGGTTTCTGAAGGGATGGACGAGCAGTACTTC
TRBJ1-1,NA,NA,TRBV2,CAINRVGTEAFF,TGTGCCATAAACAGGGTGGGCACTGAAGCTTTCTTT
TRBJ2-7,NA,few,TRBV7-8,CASSLEWEEVYF,TGTGCCAGCAGCTTAGAATGGGAAGAGGTGTACTTC
TRBJ1-2,TRBD1,NA,TRBV7-3,CASSFLTGAYGYTF,TGTGCCAGCAGCTTTTTGACAGGGGCCTATGGCTACACCTTC
TRBJ2-1,TRBD2,once,TRBV27,CASSLSSGGSYLEQFF,TGTGCCAGCAGTTTATCGAGTGGCGGGAGCTACCTTGAGCAGTTCTTC
TRBJ1-5,NA,NA,TRBV4-1,CASSPKDYPVEVQVGTQHF,TGCGCCAGCAGCCCAAAAGATTACCCCGTGGAGGTTCAGGTAGGGACCCAGCATTTT